This TCR beta chain came from a study of T cells in Graves' hyperthyroidism and ophthalmopathy (dated by TCRdb to between 2018 and 2021). In terms of the full investigation: Peripheral blood samples were taken at initial diagnosis, before any treatment was given. According to the paper, TCR Vbeta CDR3 sequencing was carried out on around 140 peripheral blood samples, which came from 40 to 45 ophthalmopathy, around 74 hyperthyroidism and about 17 progressor patients. To identify TCR V-J signatures that set the groups apart, the researchers used a discovery cohort of 100 patients, made up of 40 to 45 with Graves' ophthalmopathy and 55 to 65 with stable Graves' hyperthyroidism. The roughly 100 discovery patients were divided at random into training and test sets in a 7:3 ratio. Whether ophthalmopathy could be predicted prospectively was tested in an independent validation cohort made up of under 20 hyperthyroidism patients plus 17 patients who later progressed to ophthalmopathy. Thyroid tissue and blood T-cell repertoires from six or seven Graves' hyperthyroidism patients were also compared in the study. After sampling, hyperthyroidism patients received methimazole starting at 30 mg daily, and ophthalmopathy patients received high-dose intravenous methylprednisolone.

This clonotype was seen at least ten times. Its specific antigen is unknown. The sample holds no much larger clone one base away, and base qualities are not on file. TCR beta CDR3 regions were amplified from RNA transcripts. A first-round RT-PCR of the TCR CDR3 used the HTBI primer set with the Qiagen OneStep RT-PCR kit. A second multiplex PCR round built the libraries, followed by size selection and purification. Paired-end sequencing of the libraries was performed with 100 bp reads on an Illumina HiSeq2000. Under the source paper's analysis protocol: SOAPnuke was used to process the raw data, throwing out any read that contained adapters or uncalled bases, had a mean Phred below 15, or lacked an exact constant-primer or identifier match. High-quality paired reads were merged using COPE v1.2.5, and each unique nucleotide sequence was defined as a clonotype. MiTCR v1.1 was used to align the clonotypes against IMGT TRBV, TRBD and TRBJ reference segments. Analysis was restricted to V-J combinations with a frequency above 0.0001, which covered 99.2% of repertoires. The TCS score was defined as F50 (clonal expansion) divided by E x V (chaos), with BLOSUM62-based TCRdist calculated between CDR3 peptides within each V-J. Welch's t-statistics and random forest reduced 500 to 650 V-J features to roughly 13, which were used in a naive Bayes classifier (R e1071). Through fastp at Q25 and MiXCR, TCRdb rebuilt clones from the public reads, retaining in-frame beta chains. CDR3 protein sequences are deduplicated, and each keeps its most common genes and DNA. TCRdb's processing, not the authors' own work, is the source of the V and J calls. Within this sample are 600,000 to 650,000 distinct CDR3 sequences, with around 15% of them counted one time only. The ten largest clones take up approximately 3.8% of the sample.

The full study reports these points: Sample size was not statistically predetermined, and blinding of investigators to group allocation was not performed. Most expanded thyroid clonotypes (frequency above 0.001) were also detected in blood, a finding suggesting that blood repertoires may reflect thyroid immune responses. During validation, the model predicted progression to ophthalmopathy a median of roughly six months ahead of onset, with around 71% sensitivity and 72% to 80% specificity. In cross-validation, a model built on a 13 V-J signature told ophthalmopathy apart from stable hyperthyroidism with roughly 87% sensitivity and around 81% specificity, and in testing the same model reached 80%/75%.

Graves' hyperthyroidism was defined as stable when no progression to ophthalmopathy occurred over 18 months of follow-up. Hyperthyroidism patients were newly diagnosed, with disease duration under 2 months, and aged 18 to 65 years. Patients with uncontrolled infections, other autoimmune diseases, pregnancy or lactation were excluded. Diagnoses were based on clinical symptoms, serum thyroxine and TRAb, thyroid ultrasound and orbital computed tomography. Ficoll-Paque density gradient centrifugation was used to isolate PBMCs from 10 ml of fresh peripheral blood. Total RNA was extracted using Trizol reagent, and RNA quality was assessed on an Agilent 2100 Bioanalyzer. The CDR3 numbers 16 residues from cysteine through phenylalanine. Only CDR3 DNA remains: 48 bases, in frame from the first base. Clipping removes 3 bases from V and 3 bases from J, with 9 as the unmatched junction base count.

The source material was blood. The sequence is built from TRBV12-3 or TRBV12-4 and TRBJ2-5; 8 nucleotides in the junction match TRBD2. The source of this sequence is a woman under 40 with Graves' hyperthyroidism. This receptor carries the CDR3 CASSFRPGLGEETQYF. In nucleotide form, the sequence is TGTGCCAGCAGTTTTCGCCCGGGACTAGGGGAAGAGACCCAGTACTTC.